What follows are 22 T cell receptor beta chains derived from one specimen sequenced in a study of monozygotic twins with inflammatory bowel disease. TCRdb re-called the 5' RACE reads and catalogs CDR3 proteins one per entry, DNA excluded. With around 47,000 distinct CDR3 sequences in the sample, the ten largest clones hold 5.3%. Sequenced sample: blood. These TCRs come from a human donor with ulcerative colitis or Crohn's disease, or a healthy co-twin of an affected twin (not recorded which).

J is TRBJ2-6 and V is TRBV7-6; absent DNA, TCRdb's TRBD1 call cannot be checked. The length of the CDR3 is 17 residues. Germline CDR1 reads SGHVS; CDR2 reads FNYEAQ. Here the CDR3 reads CASSLENAGAGANVLTF. Drawing the rest from reference TRBV7-6 and TRBJ2-6, the complete variable domain is GAGVSQSPRYKVTKRGQDVALRCDPISGHVSLYWYRQALGQGPEFLTYFNYEAQQDKSGLPNDRFSAERPEGSISTLTIQRTEQRDSAMYRCASSLENAGAGANVLTFGAGSRLTVL.

The chain couples TRBV7-2 to TRBJ2-6. The CDR3 runs 16 residues. Germline V gene data show CDR1 as SGHTA and CDR2 as FQGNSA. The CDR3 is CASSLGTGSGANVLTF.

The CDR3 loop is CSATGQGASYEQYF. The gene calls are TRBV20-1 and TRBJ2-7; TCRdb's D call of TRBD1 is untestable without DNA. Germline V gene data show CDR1 as DFQATT and CDR2 as SNEGSKA (reference sequence). The CDR3 runs to 14 residues.

V and J are TRBV12-3 or TRBV12-4 and TRBJ1-5; TCRdb gives TRBD1 as the D gene, but with no DNA this cannot be confirmed. There are 18 residues in the CDR3. CDR3 region: CASSSRQEGGIDNQPQHF.

V and J are TRBV4-3 and TRBJ1-6; TCRdb returns TRBD1, unconfirmable since there is no DNA. The CDR3 totals 16 residues. CDR1 and CDR2 from the germline V gene are LGHNA and YSLEER. This CDR3 is CASSQTGQIYNSPLHF.

Judged by frequency, this clonotype is medium-sized. CDR3 protein: CASSLQLQGSPEAFF. V usage is TRBV7-2 and J usage is TRBJ1-1; TCRdb reports TRBD1, a call that lacks DNA to check it against. The CDR3 is 15 residues long. The germline V gene encodes CDR1 SGHTA and CDR2 FQGNSA.

This chain links TRBV11-2 with TRBJ2-3. The CDR3 runs to 15 residues. Germline loops: CDR1 SGHAT, CDR2 FQNNGV. CDR3 region: CASSLDGGRTDTQYF.

The gene calls are TRBV5-6 and TRBJ1-5. The CDR3 runs 16 residues. Germline V gives CDR1 SGHDT, CDR2 YYEEEE. The CDR3 loop is CASSLSTGRSNQPQHF.

The chain recombines TRBV11-2 with TRBJ1-1. The CDR3 is made up of 15 amino acids. From germline, CDR1 is SGHAT and CDR2 FQNNGV. Here the CDR3 reads CASSARGRANTEAFF. The whole variable domain, remainder taken from reference TRBV11-2 and TRBJ1-1, is EAGVAQSPRYKIIEKRQSVAFWCNPISGHATLYWYQQILGQGPKLLIQFQNNGVVDDSQLPKDRFSAERLKGVDSTLKIQPAKLEDSAVYLCASSARGRANTEAFFGQGTRLTVV.

This sequence joins TRBV7-2 and TRBJ1-1; TCRdb picks TRBD1, but there is no DNA to check that call. Germline V gene sequence: CDR1 SGHTA, CDR2 FQGNSA. The CDR3 loop spans 14 amino acids. Here the CDR3 reads CASSPPKRGSEAFF.

This chain connects TRBV29-1 to TRBJ2-2; TCRdb's D gene call, TRBD1, goes unchecked for lack of DNA. Germline lookup yields CDR1 SQVTM and CDR2 ANQGSEA. The length of the CDR3 is 13 residues. CDR3: CSVSTGGTGELFF.

The chain employs TRBV20-1 and TRBJ1-6. Germline V gene sequence: CDR1 DFQATT, CDR2 SNEGSKA (reference sequence). This CDR3 spans 15 amino acids. The CDR3 loop is CSATPGLLGGSPLHF.

The J gene is TRBJ2-5, the V gene TRBV5-1. The germline V gene encodes CDR1 SGHRS and CDR2 YFSETQ. The CDR3 is 13 amino acids. The CDR3 reads CASSWTVEETQYF.

J is TRBJ1-1 and V is TRBV5-1; TCRdb indicates TRBD1, and absent DNA this call remains unverified. Germline CDR1 is SGHRS and CDR2 is YFSETQ. This CDR3 comprises 15 residues. Here the CDR3 reads CASSPQGGLNTEAFF.

The chain carries TRBV24-1 and TRBJ2-1; TCRdb's D call, TRBD1, is unchecked because there is no DNA. This CDR3 is 17 amino acids long. CDR1 KGHDR and CDR2 SFDVKD come from the germline V gene. The CDR3 loop reads CATSDPGGGAQSNEQFF.

This chain links TRBV6-2 or TRBV6-3 with TRBJ1-2; TCRdb's D call, TRBD1, is unchecked because there is no DNA. The CDR3 is 14 amino acids. Germline lookup yields CDR1 MNHEY and CDR2 SVGEGT. The CDR3 sequence: CASIPGQERYGYTF.

The chain is built from TRBV3-1 and TRBJ1-4; TCRdb calls TRBD1, which cannot be checked without DNA. CDR1 and CDR2 from the germline V gene are LGHDT and YNNKEL (reference sequence). The CDR3 runs 15 residues. This CDR3 reads CASSQGVQGNEKLFF. Full variable domain (rest looked up from reference TRBV3-1 and TRBJ1-4): DTAVSQTPKYLVTQMGNDKSIKCEQNLGHDTMYWYKQDSKKFLKIMFSYNNKELIINETVPNRFSPKSPDKAHLNLHINSLELGDSAVYFCASSQGVQGNEKLFFGSGTQLSVL.

J is TRBJ1-3 and V is TRBV9. The CDR3 consists of 13 residues. Germline lookup yields CDR1 SGDLS and CDR2 YYNGEE. CDR3 amino acids: CASRRWGSNTIYF.

CDR3 loop: CATSRERTANMQYF. V gene TRBV15 combines with J gene TRBJ2-4; TCRdb calls TRBD1, which cannot be checked without DNA. Germline V gene lookup returns CDR1 LNHNV and CDR2 YYDKDF (reference sequence). The CDR3 length is 14 residues.

The rearrangement uses TRBV7-8 and TRBJ2-7. Germline CDR1 SGHVS, CDR2 FQNEAQ. The CDR3 runs to 15 residues. CDR3 amino acids: CASSLGGIGSYEQYF.

This chain uses TRBV12-3 or TRBV12-4 with TRBJ1-5; absent DNA, TCRdb's TRBD1 call cannot be checked. CDR3 length: 16 residues. CDR3 in amino acids: CASSSQGAISNQPQHF.

This chain joins TRBV7-2 and TRBJ1-2. The germline V gene has CDR1 SGHTA and CDR2 FQGNSA. This CDR3 has 11 residues. The CDR3 region is CASSLFDGYTF. Together with reference TRBV7-2 and TRBJ1-2, the CDR3 gives the full variable domain: GAGVSQSPSNKVTEKGKDVELRCDPISGHTALYWYRQSLGQGLEFLIYFQGNSAPDKSGLPSDRFSAERTGGSVSTLTIQRTQQEDSAVYLCASSLFDGYTFGSGTRLTVV.